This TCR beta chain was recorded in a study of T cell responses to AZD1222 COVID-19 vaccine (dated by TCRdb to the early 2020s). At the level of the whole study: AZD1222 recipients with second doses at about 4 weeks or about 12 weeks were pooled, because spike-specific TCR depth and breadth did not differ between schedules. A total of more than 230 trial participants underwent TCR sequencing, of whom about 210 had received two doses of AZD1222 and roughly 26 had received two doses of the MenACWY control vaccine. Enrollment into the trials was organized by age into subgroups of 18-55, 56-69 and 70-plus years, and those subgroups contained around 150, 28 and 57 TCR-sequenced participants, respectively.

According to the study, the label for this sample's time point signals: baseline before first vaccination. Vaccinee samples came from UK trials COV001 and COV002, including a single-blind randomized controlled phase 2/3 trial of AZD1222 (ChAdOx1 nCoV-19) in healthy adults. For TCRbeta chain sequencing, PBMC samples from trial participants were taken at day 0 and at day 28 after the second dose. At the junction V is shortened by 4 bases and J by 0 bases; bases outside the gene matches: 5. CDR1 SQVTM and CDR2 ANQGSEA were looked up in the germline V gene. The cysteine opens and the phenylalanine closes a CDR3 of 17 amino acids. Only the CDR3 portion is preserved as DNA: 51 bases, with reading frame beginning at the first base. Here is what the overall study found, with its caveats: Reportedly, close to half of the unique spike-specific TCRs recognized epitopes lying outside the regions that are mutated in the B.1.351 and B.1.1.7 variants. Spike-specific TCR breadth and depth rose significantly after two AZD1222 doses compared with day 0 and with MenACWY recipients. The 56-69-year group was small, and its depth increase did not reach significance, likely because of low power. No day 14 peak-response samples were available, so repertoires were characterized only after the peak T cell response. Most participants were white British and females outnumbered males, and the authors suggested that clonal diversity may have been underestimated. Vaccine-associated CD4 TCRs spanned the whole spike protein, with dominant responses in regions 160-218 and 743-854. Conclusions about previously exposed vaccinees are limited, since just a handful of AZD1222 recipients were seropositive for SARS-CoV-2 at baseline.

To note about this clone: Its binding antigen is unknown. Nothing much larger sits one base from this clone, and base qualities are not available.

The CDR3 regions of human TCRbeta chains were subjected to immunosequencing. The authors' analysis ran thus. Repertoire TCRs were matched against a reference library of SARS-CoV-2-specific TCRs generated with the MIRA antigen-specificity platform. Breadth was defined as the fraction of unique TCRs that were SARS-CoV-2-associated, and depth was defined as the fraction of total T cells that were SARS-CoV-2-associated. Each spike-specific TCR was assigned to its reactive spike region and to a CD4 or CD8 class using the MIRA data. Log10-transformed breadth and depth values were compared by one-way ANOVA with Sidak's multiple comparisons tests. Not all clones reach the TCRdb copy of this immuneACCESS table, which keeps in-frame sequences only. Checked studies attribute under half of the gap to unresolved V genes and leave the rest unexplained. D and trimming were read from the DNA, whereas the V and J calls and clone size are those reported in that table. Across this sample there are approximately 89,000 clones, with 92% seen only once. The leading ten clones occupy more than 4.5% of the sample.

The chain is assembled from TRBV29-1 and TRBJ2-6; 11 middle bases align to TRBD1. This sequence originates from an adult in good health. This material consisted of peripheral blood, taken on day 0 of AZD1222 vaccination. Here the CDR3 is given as CSVAGTGGTSGANVLTF. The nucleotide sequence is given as TGCAGCGTTGCAGGGACAGGGGGAACCTCTGGGGCCAACGTCCTGACTTTC. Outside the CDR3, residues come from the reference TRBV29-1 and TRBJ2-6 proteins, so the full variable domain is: SAVISQKPSRDICQRGTSLTIQCQVDSQVTMMFWYRQQPGQSLTLIATANQGSEATYESGFVIDKFPISRPNLTFSTLTVSNMSPEDSSIYLCSVAGTGGTSGANVLTFGAGSRLTVL.